This TCR beta chain was captured in a study of T cell repertoires in cytomegalovirus infection (dated by TCRdb to between 2018 and 2021). Describing the broader study: Because public TCR beta signatures pointed to carriage of CMV infection together with the matching HLA type, the HLA type of each donor mattered for the analysis.

Here is what the overall study found, with its caveats: Carriers of CMV infection plus the relevant HLA type were discriminated by the cumulative frequency of public TCR beta family members in the study cohort and in an independent roughly 370-donor cohort. The ex vivo response was dominated by HLA-C-restricted CMV-specific TCR beta clonotypes, and the single most frequent clonotype in two of eight donors was supplied by these HLA-C-restricted clonotypes.

Instrument used: Illumina HiSeq 1500. Through fastp at Q25 and MiXCR, TCRdb rebuilt clones from the public reads, retaining in-frame beta chains. Identical CDR3 proteins give one entry, which carries the most common genes and DNA. This sample gives roughly 77,000 distinct CDR3 sequences in total; 4% of them show up just once. Of the sample, around a fifth is held by the ten largest clones. In its sample, this clonotype was seen many times. Its binding antigen is unknown. The record has no base qualities; no much larger clone is one base away. From its cysteine to its phenylalanine, the CDR3 spans 16 amino acids. The retained sequence is limited to the CDR3, 48 bases, with the frame set at the first base. Based on the germline V gene, the CDR1 and CDR2 sequences are MGHRA and YSYEKL. The V end loses 2 bases and the J end loses 0 bases, and a stretch of 14 bases separates them.

The V and J genes are TRBV4-1 and TRBJ2-7; the D gene assignment is ambiguous. The sequenced material came from PBMCs. The source of this sequence is a human donor in good health (CMV status not recorded). Some clones in this sample may be carry-over from other donors' samples. Read as DNA, the sequence is TGCGCCAGCAGCCAATATGTCTCTTCCGACTCCTACGAGCAGTACTTC. Its amino acids are CASSQYVSSDSYEQYF.